Listed here are 22 T cell receptor beta chains from one sample, sequenced in a study of blood T cell repertoires in COVID-19. This table comes from immunoSEQ multiplex PCR, and its TCRdb copy is limited to in-frame clones, with some not included. Of 150,000 to 160,000 clones listed, 65% to 90% are singletons. Sample: peripheral blood. All receptors come from a woman aged 50 to 60 with acute or convalescent COVID-19.

The chain couples TRBV9 to TRBJ1-4; D is unclear. Germline CDR1 is SGDLS and CDR2 is YYNGEE. The CDR3 contains 14 residues. V lost 3 bases to trimming and J lost 8 bases, with 14 bases between them. This CDR3 reads CASSDRGDGEKLFF. In nucleotides, the CDR3 is TGTGCCAGCAGCGACCGGGGTGATGGGGAAAAACTGTTTTTT.

The chain combines TRBV28 with TRBJ2-1, with 11 positions matching TRBD2. The CDR3 spans 15 residues. Germline CDR1 reads MDHEN; CDR2 reads SYDVKM. The trim removed 8 bases at V and 5 bases at J, leaving 8 bases unmatched. CDR3 loop: CASGTGTSGNNEQFF. The CDR3 region has the DNA TGTGCCAGCGGAACCGGGACTAGCGGCAACAATGAGCAGTTCTTC.

The gene calls are TRBV29-1 and TRBJ1-3; no definite D call. The germline V gene encodes CDR1 SQVTM and CDR2 ANQGSEA. The CDR3 contains 13 residues. Trimming took off 5 bases at V and 4 bases at J, with 12 bases between the two ends. The CDR3: CSVFSWEGNTIYF. As DNA, the CDR3 is TGCAGCGTTTTCTCATGGGAGGGAAACACCATATATTTT.

The chain carries TRBV5-1 and TRBJ2-1; 11 nucleotides agree with TRBD2. J lost 5 bases, V lost 2 bases, and 9 bases had no gene match. Germline V lookup: CDR1 SGHRS, CDR2 YFSETQ. CDR3 size: 17 residues. The CDR3 DNA reads TGCGCCAGCAGCTTCCCCGGAGGACTAGCGGGCAACAATGAGCAGTTCTTC. Protein: CASSFPGGLAGNNEQFF.

The rearrangement links TRBV19 to TRBJ2-2; 8 positions agree with TRBD1. Germline V lookup: CDR1 LNHDA, CDR2 SQIVND (reference sequence). This CDR3 is built from 15 residues. V shed 4 bases, J shed 3 bases, and the junction held 4 bases outside the gene matches. CDR3 coding DNA: TGTGCCAGTAGTAGGGGGACAGGATACACCGGGGAGCTGTTTTTT. This sequence encodes CASSRGTGYTGELFF.

The V and J genes are TRBV4-3 and TRBJ1-5; TRBD1 matches at 8 bases. Germline CDR1 reads LGHNA; CDR2 reads YSLEER. The CDR3 runs to 15 residues. With 0 bases clipped from V and 7 bases from J, the junction kept 5 bases outside the gene matches. In DNA, the CDR3 is TGCGCCAGCAGCCAAGACAGGGGGCGCGGGCAGCCCCAGCATTTT. Protein product: CASSQDRGRGQPQHF.

This chain joins TRBV7-9 and TRBJ1-1, with 9 bases lining up with TRBD1. This CDR3 has 12 residues. Looked up from germline, CDR1 is SEHNR and CDR2 is FQNEAQ (reference sequence). With V trimmed by 5 bases and J by 6 bases, 1 base remained unmatched. The DNA for the CDR3 is TGTGCCAGCAGCCGACAGGGGGCTGAAGCTTTCTTT. It is translated as CASSRQGAEAFF.

The chain couples TRBV5-1 to TRBJ1-5; D unresolved. Trimming pared 1 base from V and 3 bases from J, leaving 17 bases between. The CDR3 spans 17 residues. Germline V lookup: CDR1 SGHRS, CDR2 YFSETQ. CDR3 bases: TGCGCCAGCAGCTTGTGGGCGGGCGGGAGTTTCAATCAGCCCCAGCATTTT. Its translation: CASSLWAGGSFNQPQHF.

The V call is TRBV6-2 or TRBV6-3, the J call TRBJ2-7, with 7 bases identical to TRBD2. J was trimmed by 6 bases and V by 4 bases; bases with no gene match: 6. The CDR3 length is 13 residues. Germline assignment: CDR1 MNHEY and CDR2 SVGEGT. The CDR3 sequence: CASSLAGTREQYF. In DNA form, the CDR3 reads TGTGCCAGCAGTTTAGCGGGCACCCGCGAGCAGTACTTC.

In its sample, this clone was seen once. This chain uses TRBV28 with TRBJ1-2; D might be TRBD1 (5 bases). The CDR3 is 14 residues long. V lost 8 bases, J lost 4 bases, and 17 bases lay in between. Germline values: CDR1 MDHEN, CDR2 SYDVKM. The CDR3 sequence is CASLKAGGGYGYTF. The CDR3, as DNA: TGTGCCAGCCTCAAGGCGGGCGGGGGCTATGGCTACACCTTC.

This clone was observed a handful of times. The chain recombines TRBV4-3 with TRBJ1-1; 7 positions agree with TRBD1. The germline CDR1 and CDR2 sequences are LGHNA and YSLEER. The CDR3 extends over 17 amino acids. V trimming: 0 bases; J trimming: 4 bases; junction bases outside the gene matches: 11. CDR3 protein: CASSQEATGVGSTEAFF. In nucleotides, the CDR3 is TGCGCCAGCAGCCAAGAGGCAACAGGGGTAGGGTCCACTGAAGCTTTCTTT.

The rearrangement joins TRBV9 to TRBJ2-7; TRBD1 is a possible D gene (6 bases). Germline loops: CDR1 SGDLS, CDR2 YYNGEE. This CDR3 has 12 amino acids. V was cut by 3 bases and J by 6 bases, with 10 bases left in between. The CDR3 protein is CASSATGSEQYF. The CDR3 DNA follows: TGTGCCAGCAGCGCCACAGGGAGCGAGCAGTACTTC.

This chain joins TRBV18 and TRBJ1-2; the D gene is possibly TRBD1 (5 bases). This CDR3 region has 14 residues. V shed 2 bases and J shed 5 bases, with 12 bases lying between them. Germline CDR1 and CDR2: KGHSH and LQKENI. CDR3 sequence (DNA): TGTGCCAGCTCACCAACCGGGGGTGGATATGGCTACACCTTC. The encoded protein is CASSPTGGGYGYTF.

This clone was seen a few times. The chain carries TRBV18 and TRBJ2-7; D is uncertain. Germline V gene data show CDR1 as KGHSH and CDR2 as LQKENI. V shed 4 bases and J shed 2 bases, with 18 bases lying between them. CDR3 length: 16 residues. CDR3 sequence: CASSLRSVVEAYEQYF. The CDR3 DNA reads TGTGCCAGCTCACTTAGGTCTGTCGTCGAGGCCTACGAGCAGTACTTC.

This chain links TRBV2 with TRBJ1-5; D unresolved. This CDR3 is 15 amino acids long. Between the trimmed V and J ends, which lost 7 bases and 0 bases, there was a span of 13 bases. Germline CDR1 is SNHLY and CDR2 is FYNNEI. The CDR3 reads CASTNRGSSNQPQHF. The CDR3 DNA reads as TGTGCCAGCACTAACAGAGGGAGTAGCAATCAGCCCCAGCATTTT. Combining the CDR3 with reference TRBV2 and TRBJ1-5 gives the whole variable domain EPEVTQTPSHQVTQMGQEVILRCVPISNHLYFYWYRQILGQKVEFLVSFYNNEISEKSEIFDDQFSVERPDGSNFTLKIRSTKLEDSAMYFCASTNRGSSNQPQHFGDGTRLSIL.

The chain employs TRBV10-2 and TRBJ2-1; D is perhaps TRBD2 (7 bases). The length of the CDR3 is 16 residues. The V gene lost 1 base and the J gene lost 8 bases, with 18 bases spanning the gap. Germline V lookup: CDR1 WSHSY, CDR2 SAAADI. Here the CDR3 reads CASSEFIAGAGDEQFF. The CDR3 nucleotides are TGCGCCAGCAGTGAGTTTATTGCAGGGGCGGGGGATGAGCAGTTCTTC.

The chain combines TRBV28 with TRBJ2-7; 7 bases agree with TRBD1. This CDR3 region has 14 residues. Germline V gene lookup returns CDR1 MDHEN and CDR2 SYDVKM. The J segment lost 1 base and the V segment lost 3 bases, leaving 3 bases of the junction unmatched. This chain's CDR3 is CASSFPGQSYEQYF. CDR3 DNA: TGTGCCAGCAGTTTTCCGGGACAGTCCTACGAGCAGTACTTC.

The chain combines TRBV9 with TRBJ2-7, with 13 positions matching TRBD2. V trimming: 0 bases; J trimming: 6 bases; junction bases outside the gene matches: 12. CDR1 SGDLS and CDR2 YYNGEE come from the germline V gene. CDR3 size: 18 residues. The CDR3 sequence is CASSVGLAGGVSRAEQYF. In nucleotides, the CDR3 is TGTGCCAGCAGCGTAGGACTAGCGGGAGGAGTTAGTAGGGCCGAGCAGTACTTC.

The V gene is TRBV5-1, the J gene TRBJ2-5; 7 bases agree with TRBD2. This CDR3 is built from 15 residues. Germline-derived CDR1 and CDR2 are SGHRS and YFSETQ. The V gene end was trimmed by 2 bases and the J gene end by 6 bases; junction bases not matched to a gene: 10. The CDR3 here is CASSFNLGRDQTQYF. DNA for the CDR3: TGCGCCAGCAGCTTTAACTTGGGGAGGGACCAGACCCAGTACTTC.

This clone was seen only a few times. The chain has TRBV15 and TRBJ2-1, with a weak D call TRBD2 (5 bases). This CDR3 has 16 amino acids. Trimming removed 9 bases at V and 0 bases at J, with 18 bases between. In germline, CDR1 is LNHNV, CDR2 YYDKDF (reference sequence). This CDR3 reads CATWASGSTSYNEQFF. For the CDR3, the DNA is TGTGCCACATGGGCTTCGGGGTCCACCTCCTACAATGAGCAGTTCTTC.

This chain connects TRBV19 to TRBJ1-5; 8 nucleotides line up with TRBD1. Per the germline V gene, CDR1 is LNHDA and CDR2 is SQIVND (reference sequence). Losses at the gene ends were 6 bases for V and 5 bases for J; bases not matched to a gene: 15. This CDR3 has 17 residues. CDR3 loop: CASRAPTGRGRDQPQHF. DNA for the CDR3: TGTGCCAGTAGAGCCCCGACGGGCAGGGGGCGCGATCAGCCCCAGCATTTT.

This chain links TRBV3-1 (or the pseudogene TRBV3-2) with TRBJ1-1; TRBD1 might be the D (5 bases). V was cut by 4 bases and J by 4 bases, with 19 bases left in between. The CDR3 is made up of 16 amino acids. Germline-derived CDR1 and CDR2 are LGHDT and YNNKEL (reference sequence). CDR3 sequence reads: CASSPHGARASTEAFF. DNA of the CDR3: TGTGCCAGCAGCCCCCACGGCGCCAGGGCGTCCACTGAAGCTTTCTTT.